Sequencing of this T cell receptor beta chain was carried out in a study of PD-1 blockade in classical Hodgkin lymphoma. General study findings and limits: Nivolumab initiated under 1 year post-ASCT led to patient exclusion. The origin of the repertoire differences remains undefined, with disease activity or prior therapy as possible causes. By C4D1, diversity of CD4+ TCRs had risen significantly, whereas that of CD8+ TCRs had not.

Clones were read by immunoSEQ multiplex PCR, and TCRdb kept only the in-frame ones, dropping some. The sample consists of about 30,000 clones, approximately 81% of them appearing once. Every single patient, without exception, relapsed after autologous stem cell transplantation, and brentuximab vedotin exposure varied. The patients, who had relapsed/refractory classical Hodgkin lymphoma, achieved best responses of complete response, partial response or progressive disease. Turning to this clone: Its specificity is not known.

The clonotype originates from a human donor with classical Hodgkin lymphoma. The specimen comprised peripheral blood mononuclear cells (PBMCs), sampled before the second cycle of nivolumab.

The CDR3 region is CASSNRDMVAFF. CDR3 in DNA: TGTGCCAGCAGCAACAGGGATATGGTAGCTTTCTTT. This sequence joins TRBV11-3 and TRBJ1-1; a possible D gene is TRBD1 (6 bases). V shed 5 bases and J shed 10 bases, with 14 bases lying between them. The CDR3 has 12 residues. Germline V lookup: CDR1 SGHNT, CDR2 YENEEA. Full variable domain (missing parts from reference TRBV11-3 and TRBJ1-1): EAGVVQSPRYKIIEKKQPVAFWCNPISGHNTLYWYLQNLGQGPELLIRYENEEAVDDSQLPKDRFSAERLKGVDSTLKIQPAELGDSAVYLCASSNRDMVAFFGQGTRLTVV.